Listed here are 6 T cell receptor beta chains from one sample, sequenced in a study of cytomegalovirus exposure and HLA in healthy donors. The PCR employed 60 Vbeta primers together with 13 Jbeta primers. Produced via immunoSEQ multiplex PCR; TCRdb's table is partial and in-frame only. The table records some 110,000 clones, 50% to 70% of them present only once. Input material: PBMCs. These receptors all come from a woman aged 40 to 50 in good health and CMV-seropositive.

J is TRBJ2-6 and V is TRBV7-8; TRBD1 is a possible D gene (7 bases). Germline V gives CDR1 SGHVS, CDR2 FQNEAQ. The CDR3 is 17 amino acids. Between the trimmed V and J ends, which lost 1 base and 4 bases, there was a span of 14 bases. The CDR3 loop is CASSLVGGGTGANVLTF. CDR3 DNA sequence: TGTGCCAGCAGCTTAGTTGGAGGGGGCACCGGGGCCAACGTCCTGACTTTC.

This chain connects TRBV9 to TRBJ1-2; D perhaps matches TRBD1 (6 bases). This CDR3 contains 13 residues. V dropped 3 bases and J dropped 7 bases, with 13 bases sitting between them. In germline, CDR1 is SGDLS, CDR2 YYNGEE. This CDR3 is CASSASGAAGYTF. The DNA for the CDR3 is TGTGCCAGCAGCGCTTCAGGGGCGGCTGGCTACACCTTC.

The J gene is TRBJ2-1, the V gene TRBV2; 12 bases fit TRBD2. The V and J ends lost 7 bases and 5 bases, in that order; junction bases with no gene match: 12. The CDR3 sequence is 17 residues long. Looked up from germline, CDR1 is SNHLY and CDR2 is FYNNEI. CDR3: CASTNRLAGAFDNEQFF. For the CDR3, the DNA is TGTGCCAGCACTAATAGACTAGCGGGAGCTTTCGACAATGAGCAGTTCTTC.

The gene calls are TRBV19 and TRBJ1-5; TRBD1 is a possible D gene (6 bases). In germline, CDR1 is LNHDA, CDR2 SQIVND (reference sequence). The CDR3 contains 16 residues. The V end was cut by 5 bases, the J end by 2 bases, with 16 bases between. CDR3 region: CASSPAGDFGNQPQHF. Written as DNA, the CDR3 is TGTGCCAGTAGTCCGGCAGGGGATTTTGGCAATCAGCCCCAGCATTTT.

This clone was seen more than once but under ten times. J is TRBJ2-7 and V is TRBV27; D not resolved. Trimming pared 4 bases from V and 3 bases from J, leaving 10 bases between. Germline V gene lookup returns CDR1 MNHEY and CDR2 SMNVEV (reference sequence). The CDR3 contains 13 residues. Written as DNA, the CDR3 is TGTGCCAGCAGTTCTATCCCCAACTACGAGCAGTACTTC. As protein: CASSSIPNYEQYF.

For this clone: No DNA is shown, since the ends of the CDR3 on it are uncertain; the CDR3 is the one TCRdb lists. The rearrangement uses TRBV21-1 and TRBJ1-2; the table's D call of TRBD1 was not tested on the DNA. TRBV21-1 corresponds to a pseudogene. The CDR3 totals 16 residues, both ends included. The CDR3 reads CASSKVGRGTRRGYTF.